What follows is one T cell receptor (beta chain) and its context. What it recognizes is unknown. The sample comes from a study of cytomegalovirus exposure and HLA in healthy donors. Study-level information: Within the Caucasian-associated ancestry cluster were around 81% of the roughly 400 genotyped donors.

Amplification used 60 Vbeta primers and 13 Jbeta primers. Generated by immunoSEQ multiplex PCR, the TCRdb table keeps only in-frame clones and is missing some. Of about 120,000 clones listed, about two thirds are singletons. General observations from the study: Later work showed greater clonal expansion in HLA-associated TCR beta chains than in equally common others. Sequencing artifact likely explains a cluster of highly shared sequence variants. A later analysis linked a missense variant in DCLRE1C to the trimming of TCR beta V and J genes.

This CDR3 has 13 amino acids. Trimming removed 5 bases at V and 0 bases at J, with 9 bases between. Per the germline V gene, CDR1 is SGDLS and CDR2 is YYNGEE. The receptor's source is a woman aged 40-49 years in good health and CMV-seropositive. The chain combines TRBV9 with TRBJ2-7; D is unclear. Sequencing was carried out using PBMCs. In DNA, the CDR3 is TGTGCCAGCAGTACTCCACCCTCCTACGAGCAGTACTTC. Protein product: CASSTPPSYEQYF. The entire variable domain, with the rest obtained from reference TRBV9 and TRBJ2-7, is as follows: DSGVTQTPKHLITATGQRVTLRCSPRSGDLSVYWYQQSLDQGLQFLIQYYNGEERAKGNILERFSAQQFPDLHSELNLSSLELGDSALYFCASSTPPSYEQYFGPGTRLTVT.